The 5 T cell receptor beta chains in this list originate from one sample, sequenced in a study of T cells in Graves' hyperthyroidism and ophthalmopathy. TCR beta CDR3 regions were amplified from RNA transcripts. The HTBI primer set served for first-round RT-PCR of the TCR CDR3. TCRdb analysed the multiplex PCR reads with MiXCR anew, one entry per CDR3 protein. The top ten hold around two fifths of the sample, which has 200,000 to 250,000 distinct CDR3 sequences, about 17% seen once. The sample consisted of blood. The receptor set was obtained from a man aged 35-49 years with Graves' hyperthyroidism.

This clonotype has a handful of counts. The V call is TRBV12-3 or TRBV12-4, the J call TRBJ2-7, with 7 nucleotides matching TRBD1. V lost 7 bases, J lost 3 bases, and 6 bases stayed unmatched. There are 13 residues in the CDR3. The CDR3 DNA follows: TGTGCCAGCACCTGCACAGGGGACTACGAGCAGTACTTC. This codes for CASTCTGDYEQYF.

The table lists this clonotype with many counts. As DNA, the CDR3 is TGTGCCAGCTCAGGGACAGGGAGGGACGAGCAGTACTTC. Its translation: CASSGTGRDEQYF. The V call is TRBV18, the J call TRBJ2-7; 9 bases align to TRBD1. There are 13 residues in the CDR3. In germline, CDR1 is KGHSH, CDR2 LQKENI. The J segment lost 5 bases and the V segment lost 5 bases, leaving 4 bases of the junction unmatched.

This clonotype came up many times. This chain links TRBV5-1 with TRBJ2-3, with 7 bases lining up with TRBD1. The length of the CDR3 is 14 residues. Trimming cost V 3 bases and J 2 bases; bases outside gene matches: 3. Germline lookup yields CDR1 SGHRS and CDR2 YFSETQ. CDR3 residues: CASSWGQFTDTQYF. The DNA of the CDR3 is TGCGCCAGCAGCTGGGGACAGTTCACAGATACGCAGTATTTT.

This clonotype was found many times. DNA of the CDR3: TGTGCCAGCAGCTTGAAGCGGGGGGGCCTCGAGCAGTACTTC. It specifies CASSLKRGGLEQYF. The genes are TRBV5-4 and TRBJ2-7; 10 bases map to TRBD2. This CDR3 is 14 amino acids long. From germline, CDR1 is SGHNT and CDR2 YYREEE (reference sequence). Germline trimming cut 1 base from V and 6 bases from J; bases unmatched to any gene: 4.

This clonotype was seen repeatedly, ten times or more. V gene TRBV2 combines with J gene TRBJ2-7; D is tentatively TRBD1 or TRBD2 (5 bases each). Germline V gene lookup returns CDR1 SNHLY and CDR2 FYNNEI. The V and J ends lost 2 bases and 5 bases respectively, with 16 bases between them. The CDR3 has 15 amino acids. In DNA form, the CDR3 reads TGTGCCAGCAGTGAATTCGGGCAGGGAGCTGACGAGCAGTACTTC. Translating it yields CASSEFGQGADEQYF.